These 28 T cell receptor beta chains came from one sample sequenced in a study of blood T cell repertoires in COVID-19. Data came from immunoSEQ multiplex PCR; TCRdb stores just in-frame clones and leaves some out. Among approximately 130,000 clones listed, 75% to 90% were seen once. What was sequenced was peripheral blood. The source is a human donor in a cohort sampled during active COVID-19.

The V call is TRBV6-6, the J call TRBJ1-6; TRBD1 agrees at 7 bases. CDR3 length equals 15 residues. After removal of 4 bases from V and 0 bases from J, the junction contained 0 bases not matched to a gene. Germline V CDR1 and CDR2: MNHNY, SVGAGI (reference sequence). CDR3 sequence reads: CASSSGGSYNSPLHF. The CDR3 DNA reads TGTGCCAGCAGTTCAGGGGGCTCCTATAATTCACCCCTCCACTTT.

This clone was counted between two and nine times. The V gene is TRBV6-5, the J gene TRBJ2-1; 8 bases align to TRBD1. The CDR3 is made up of 14 amino acids. CDR1 is MNHEY, CDR2 SVGAGI, per germline. Germline trimming cut 2 bases from V and 7 bases from J; bases unmatched to any gene: 4. The CDR3 coding sequence is TGTGCCAGCAGTTACCCGGACAGGGCAAATGAGCAGTTCTTC. The encoded protein is CASSYPDRANEQFF.

The rearrangement links TRBV6-4 to TRBJ2-3; tentatively, D is TRBD1 (5 bases). V dropped 2 bases and J dropped 6 bases, with 9 bases sitting between them. Germline CDR1 and CDR2: MRHNA and SNTAGT. CDR3 length equals 13 residues. CDR3 loop: CASSDDQGDTQYF. In nucleotides, the CDR3 is TGTGCCAGCAGTGACGATCAGGGCGATACGCAGTATTTT.

The gene calls are TRBV6-6 and TRBJ1-4; no clear D gene. This CDR3 is 15 amino acids long. The germline CDR1 and CDR2 sequences are MNHNY and SVGAGI (reference sequence). V shed 6 bases and J shed 5 bases, with 16 bases lying between them. CDR3 nucleotides: TGTGCCAGCAGCCCCCCCGGTGGGCGAAATGAAAAACTGTTTTTT. Protein: CASSPPGGRNEKLFF.

The chain links TRBV7-2 to TRBJ1-4; 8 nucleotides match TRBD1. Germline V CDR1 and CDR2: SGHTA, FQGNSA. This CDR3 has 18 amino acids. V lost 3 bases to trimming and J lost 11 bases; unmatched junction nucleotides: 20. In DNA form, the CDR3 reads TGTGCCAGCAGCTTTTCTTCCGGACAGGGAGTAATGAATGGGAAACTGTTTTTT. It yields the protein CASSFSSGQGVMNGKLFF.

The chain carries TRBV27 and TRBJ1-5, with D maybe TRBD1 (5 bases). This CDR3 region has 14 residues. Trimming shortened V by 6 bases and J by 3 bases, and 12 bases separated the two germline ends. Germline loops: CDR1 MNHEY, CDR2 SMNVEV (reference sequence). For the CDR3, the DNA is TGTGCCAGCAGAAGTCTAGGGGACAATCAGCCCCAGCATTTT. It is translated as CASRSLGDNQPQHF.

The genes are TRBV9 and TRBJ1-1, with D unclear. The CDR3 loop spans 14 amino acids. V lost 0 bases and J 0 bases, leaving 6 bases between the germline ends. CDR1 and CDR2 from the germline V gene are SGDLS and YYNGEE. CDR3 coding DNA: TGTGCCAGCAGCGTAGACAGAGTGAACACTGAAGCTTTCTTT. This codes for CASSVDRVNTEAFF.

The V gene is TRBV5-1, the J gene TRBJ1-2, with D hard to call. The CDR3 sequence is 13 residues long. V was clipped by 4 bases and J by 2 bases, with 9 bases between them. The germline gives CDR1 SGHRS, CDR2 YFSETQ. The CDR3 region has the DNA TGCGCCAGCAGCGCGCCAGCGAACTATGGCTACACCTTC. Encoded protein: CASSAPANYGYTF.

The chain uses TRBV18 and TRBJ1-1; TRBD1 aligns across 9 bases. Germline CDR1 KGHSH, CDR2 LQKENI. The CDR3 is made up of 16 amino acids. Trimming took 3 bases from V and 5 from J; bases not matched to a gene: 10. CDR3 amino acids: CASSPRDRVTITEAFF. Written as DNA, the CDR3 is TGTGCCAGCTCACCGCGGGACAGGGTTACGATAACTGAAGCTTTCTTT.

V is TRBV28 and J is TRBJ2-5, with TRBD2 matching 10 bases. V gave up 7 bases and J gave up 0 bases; unmatched junction bases: 5. Germline V gives CDR1 MDHEN, CDR2 SYDVKM. The CDR3 spans 15 residues. The CDR3 nucleotides are TGTGCCAGCAACCTTAGCGGGGGGAACCAAGAGACCCAGTACTTC. Translating gives CASNLSGGNQETQYF.

The rearrangement uses TRBV7-2 and TRBJ1-1; 7 bases fit TRBD1. Germline V lookup: CDR1 SGHTA, CDR2 FQGNSA. J lost 5 bases, V lost 5 bases, and 8 bases had no gene match. This CDR3 has 14 amino acids. Here the CDR3 DNA reads TGTGCCAGCAGCCTTGAGGGGGCTGGGACTGAAGCTTTCTTT. Its translation is CASSLEGAGTEAFF.

The V and J genes are TRBV6-5 and TRBJ1-2, with TRBD1 identical over 10 bases. Per the germline V gene, CDR1 is MNHEY and CDR2 is SVGAGI. The CDR3 contains 15 residues. V lost 5 bases, J lost 8 bases, and 11 bases stayed unmatched. The CDR3 bases are TGTGCCAGCAGTATTCGACAGGGGGCTCTTGACGGCTACACCTTC. The encoded protein is CASSIRQGALDGYTF.

There are a few counts of this clone. The chain is built from TRBV7-2 and TRBJ2-7; 9 nucleotides agree with TRBD1. This CDR3 is 15 amino acids long. Germline assignment: CDR1 SGHTA and CDR2 FQGNSA. The V segment lost 1 base and the J segment 3 bases; nucleotides outside the gene matches: 4. The CDR3 protein is CASSLEGTGIYEQYF. The CDR3 DNA reads as TGTGCCAGCAGCTTAGAAGGGACAGGGATCTACGAGCAGTACTTC.

V and J are TRBV29-1 and TRBJ1-3, with 9 positions matching TRBD1. V lost 3 bases and J lost 8; bases outside the gene matches: 11. Per the germline V gene, CDR1 is SQVTM and CDR2 is ANQGSEA. This CDR3 is built from 15 residues. The CDR3 sequence is CSVEGGQGFWDTIYF. As DNA, the CDR3 is TGCAGCGTTGAGGGGGGACAGGGCTTCTGGGACACCATATATTTT.

The V gene is TRBV4-1, the J gene TRBJ1-1, with 8 bases that match TRBD1. The ends lost 0 bases at V and 10 bases at J; junction bases unmatched: 13. Germline V gene lookup returns CDR1 MGHRA and CDR2 YSYEKL. The CDR3 contains 16 residues. CDR3 nucleotides: TGCGCCAGCAGCCAAGAAAGATCCGACAGGGGAACAGCAGCTTTCTTT. This sequence encodes CASSQERSDRGTAAFF.

This clone was seen only once. The chain links TRBV7-2 to TRBJ1-1; perhaps TRBD1 as D (5 bases). From germline, CDR1 is SGHTA and CDR2 FQGNSA. The CDR3 is made up of 15 amino acids. Trimming pared 3 bases from V and 5 bases from J, leaving 16 bases between. The CDR3 here is CASSFLSRVGTEAFF. The CDR3 region has the DNA TGTGCCAGCAGCTTCCTCAGCAGGGTTGGGACTGAAGCTTTCTTT.

This sequence joins TRBV10-3 and TRBJ1-1; 9 nucleotides agree with TRBD1. Trimming removed 10 bases from V and 1 base from J; junction bases left unmatched: 4. The germline V gene encodes CDR1 ENHRY and CDR2 SYGVKD. The CDR3 is made up of 13 amino acids. CDR3: CATGTGKNTEAFF. The CDR3 bases are TGTGCCACCGGGACAGGGAAGAACACTGAAGCTTTCTTT.

This chain joins TRBV7-2 and TRBJ2-3, with 8 bases identical to TRBD2. V lost 5 bases, J lost 8 bases, and 12 bases stayed unmatched. The CDR3 runs 15 residues. Germline-derived CDR1 and CDR2 are SGHTA and FQGNSA. For the CDR3, the DNA is TGTGCCAGCAGCCCGTCCGGGACTAGTAGGGGTACGCAGTATTTT. This codes for CASSPSGTSRGTQYF.

The gene calls are TRBV5-1 and TRBJ2-7; 10 nucleotides align to TRBD2. Germline-derived CDR1 and CDR2 are SGHRS and YFSETQ. V gave up 3 bases and J gave up 7 bases; unmatched junction bases: 10. This CDR3 has 15 residues. The CDR3 here is CASSSRAGGIREQYF. The CDR3 DNA follows: TGCGCCAGCAGCTCCAGAGCGGGGGGGATAAGAGAGCAGTACTTC.

V gene TRBV9 combines with J gene TRBJ2-2; TRBD2 agrees at 9 bases. The V gene end was trimmed by 0 bases and the J gene end by 7 bases; junction bases not matched to a gene: 10. Germline-derived CDR1 and CDR2 are SGDLS and YYNGEE. The CDR3 length is 17 residues. The CDR3 bases are TGTGCCAGCAGCGTAGAGACTAGCGGTCGAGCGGGCGGGGAGCTGTTTTTT. Protein: CASSVETSGRAGGELFF. The complete variable domain, with remaining parts taken from reference TRBV9 and TRBJ2-2, reads DSGVTQTPKHLITATGQRVTLRCSPRSGDLSVYWYQQSLDQGLQFLIQYYNGEERAKGNILERFSAQQFPDLHSELNLSSLELGDSALYFCASSVETSGRAGGELFFGEGSRLTVL.

The chain combines TRBV6-5 with TRBJ1-1, with D possibly TRBD1 on 5 matching bases. V gave up 2 bases and J gave up 5 bases, with 15 bases separating them. The CDR3 covers 15 residues. Germline CDR1 is MNHEY and CDR2 is SVGAGI. The CDR3 loop reads CASSYTLPGGTEAFF. DNA for the CDR3: TGTGCCAGCAGTTACACGCTACCGGGGGGGACTGAAGCTTTCTTT.

This chain joins TRBV30 and TRBJ2-5; a possible D gene is TRBD2 (5 bases). V was pared by 2 bases and J by 1 base, with 8 bases between. The CDR3 runs 13 residues. Per germline, CDR1 GTSNPN and CDR2 SVGIG (reference sequence). CDR3 in amino acids: CAWSQRSQETQYF. The CDR3 DNA sequence: TGTGCCTGGAGTCAGCGGTCCCAAGAGACCCAGTACTTC.

The V call is TRBV7-2, the J call TRBJ2-3; D ambiguous. V lost 6 bases, J lost 2 bases, and 9 bases lay in between. The CDR3 covers 13 residues. From germline, CDR1 is SGHTA and CDR2 FQGNSA. CDR3 region: CASSDTFTDTQYF. Here the CDR3 DNA reads TGTGCCAGCAGTGACACCTTCACAGATACGCAGTATTTT.

V usage is TRBV5-1 and J usage is TRBJ2-3; maybe TRBD1 (6 bases). V was pared by 3 bases and J by 2 bases, with 13 bases between. CDR3 length equals 15 residues. The germline CDR1 and CDR2 sequences are SGHRS and YFSETQ. The CDR3: CASSSYRADTDTQYF. The CDR3 DNA reads as TGCGCCAGCAGCTCTTACAGGGCCGACACAGATACGCAGTATTTT. Based on the CDR3 plus reference TRBV5-1 and TRBJ2-3, the full variable domain is KAGVTQTPRYLIKTRGQQVTLSCSPISGHRSVSWYQQTPGQGLQFLFEYFSETQRNKGNFPGRFSGRQFSNSRSEMNVSTLELGDSALYLCASSSYRADTDTQYFGPGTRLTVL.

The table lists this clone with a count of one. This chain connects TRBV19 to TRBJ2-1; weak D call: TRBD2 (5 bases). CDR3 size: 15 residues. V lost 7 bases, J lost 6 bases, and 19 bases lay in between. Germline V gives CDR1 LNHDA, CDR2 SQIVND (reference sequence). The CDR3 protein is CASNWNSGGRNEQFF. CDR3 nucleotides: TGTGCCAGTAATTGGAACTCTGGCGGGCGCAATGAGCAGTTCTTC.

The chain couples TRBV11-3 to TRBJ1-2, with 7 bases identical to TRBD1. Germline-derived CDR1 and CDR2 are SGHNT and YENEEA. The CDR3 covers 17 residues. Trimming removed 4 bases from V and 4 bases from J; junction bases left unmatched: 15. CDR3 sequence: CASSSESWSRDSYGYTF. CDR3 nucleotide sequence: TGTGCCAGCAGCTCCGAGTCCTGGTCCCGGGACAGCTATGGCTACACCTTC.

This rearrangement joins TRBV4-3 to TRBJ2-3, with 7 bases lining up with TRBD1. The V gene end was trimmed by 4 bases and the J gene end by 2 bases; junction bases not matched to a gene: 9. Germline V CDR1 and CDR2: LGHNA, YSLEER. The CDR3 covers 16 residues. CDR3 sequence (DNA): TGCGCCAGCAGCCTCCGTCCGGGACAGTTCACAGATACGCAGTATTTT. It is translated as CASSLRPGQFTDTQYF.

This clone was counted once. This sequence joins TRBV11-3 and TRBJ2-5; possibly TRBD2 for D (5 bases). Germline V gene sequence: CDR1 SGHNT, CDR2 YENEEA. The CDR3 runs 14 residues. Trimming removed 1 base from V and 7 bases from J, with 13 bases in between. CDR3 DNA: TGTGCCAGCAGCTTAGGTCGGGGAACCGGGACCCAGTACTTC. Translation: CASSLGRGTGTQYF.